This T cell receptor beta chain was recovered during a study of blood T cell repertoires in COVID-19. V trimming: 5 bases; J trimming: 6 bases; junction bases outside the gene matches: 10. Germline V gene sequence: CDR1 SGHTA, CDR2 FQGNSA. This CDR3 has 15 amino acids. Assay: immunoSEQ multiplex PCR; the TCRdb copy retains only in-frame clones and omits some. This table has about 190,000 clones, 84% appearing once. Across under 25 US areas, participants ranged in age from about 18 to 100 years. The source of this sequence is a woman aged 25 to 39 who had been exposed to COVID-19. Sequencing was carried out using PBMCs or T cells enriched from blood (not recorded which). The V call is TRBV7-2, the J call TRBJ2-1; TRBD2 aligns across 7 bases. Written as DNA, the CDR3 is TGTGCCAGCAGCAGGAGAGCGGGACCGAGCAATGAGCAGTTCTTC. This encodes CASSRRAGPSNEQFF.